This T cell receptor beta chain emerged from a study of T cell repertoires in cytomegalovirus infection. Study summary: Matching HLA type, along with CMV infection, was indicated by public TCR beta signatures.

This clonotype was detected only a few times. No antigen is known for it. TCRdb redid the calling of the reads with MiXCR, one entry per CDR3 protein. Among roughly 990,000 distinct CDR3 sequences listed, about 33% were seen once. CDR3 length: 15 residues. Trimming left V 5 bases short and J 4 bases short, with 17 bases between. CDR1 is SEHNR, CDR2 FQNEAQ, per germline (reference sequence). The TCR comes from a human donor in good health (CMV status not recorded). Some clones in this sample may be carry-over from other donors' samples. The sequencing here drew on cultured CD8+ T cells from PBMCs, taken from culture after CMV antigen stimulation. V gene TRBV7-9 combines with J gene TRBJ1-2; a weak D match, TRBD1 (5 bases). CDR3 protein: CASSARTRDRYGYTF. The CDR3 region has the DNA TGTGCCAGCAGCGCCCGGACAAGGGATCGCTATGGCTACACCTTC.